The 10 T cell receptor beta chains given below trace back to one sample, sequenced in a study of CD8 T cells in ankylosing spondylitis. From the 5' RACE reads, TCRdb called clonotypes with MiXCR, one entry per CDR3 protein. This repertoire shows some 220,000 distinct CDR3 sequences, about 11% found once; its top ten account for roughly 2.5%. Sequencing was done on a sample of blood, either unsorted or a sorted T cell fraction (not recorded which). The receptors originated from a male donor with ankylosing spondylitis or in good health (not recorded which).

This clonotype was detected ten times or more. The genes are TRBV20-1 and TRBJ1-1; possibly TRBD1 for D (5 bases). The V end lost 0 bases, the J end lost 10 bases, and 15 bases lay between the germline ends. Germline CDR1 reads DFQATT; CDR2 reads SNEGSKA (reference sequence). The CDR3 sequence is 13 residues long. DNA for the CDR3: TGCAGTGCTAGAGACACCGGGGCAGGCGGAGCTTTCTTT. This codes for CSARDTGAGGAFF.

The V call is TRBV9, the J call TRBJ2-3, with 7 bases identical to TRBD2. Germline V CDR1 and CDR2: SGDLS, YYNGEE. V was pared by 3 bases and J by 4 bases, with 8 bases of the junction left unmatched. This CDR3 contains 15 residues. The CDR3 DNA follows: TGTGCCAGCAGCGAGACTAGCATTGCCGCAGATACGCAGTATTTT. Translating gives CASSETSIAADTQYF.

This clonotype showed up many times. The chain joins TRBV5-1 to TRBJ1-3; TRBD1 matches at 7 bases. Unmatched junction bases numbered 8, after V lost 5 bases and J lost 0 bases. Looked up from germline, CDR1 is SGHRS and CDR2 is YFSETQ. The length of the CDR3 is 16 residues. This CDR3 reads CASSLQGPNSGNTIYF. The CDR3 bases are TGCGCCAGCAGTTTACAGGGGCCCAACTCTGGAAACACCATATATTTT.

The rearrangement links TRBV7-9 to TRBJ1-2; no definite D call. Germline-derived CDR1 and CDR2 are SEHNR and FQNEAQ (reference sequence). V was pared by 8 bases and J by 1 base, with 20 bases between. The CDR3 has 16 amino acids. The CDR3 here is CASSPGVQINNYGYTF. The CDR3 coding sequence is TGTGCCAGCTCTCCGGGCGTACAGATTAATAACTATGGCTACACCTTC.

At least ten counts were recorded for this clonotype. The V gene is TRBV5-1, the J gene TRBJ2-5, with D unclear. V was cut by 0 bases and J by 2 bases, with 2 bases left in between. The germline V gene has CDR1 SGHRS and CDR2 YFSETQ. The CDR3 loop spans 12 amino acids. The CDR3 DNA reads TGCGCCAGCAGCTTGGCACAAGAGACCCAGTACTTC. This translates into CASSLAQETQYF.

This clonotype was observed a few times. J is TRBJ1-5 and V is TRBV4-2; D remains ambiguous. This CDR3 is built from 16 residues. Per the germline V gene, CDR1 is LGHNA and CDR2 is YNFKEQ. Trimming removed 0 bases from V and 7 bases from J, with 16 bases in between. CDR3 coding DNA: TGTGCCAGCAGCCAAGAAGCCCGGGCCGAGGGACAGCCCCAGCATTTT. Protein sequence: CASSQEARAEGQPQHF.

The chain couples TRBV7-2 to TRBJ1-5, with TRBD1 as a possible D gene (5 bases). This CDR3 has 15 residues. V was trimmed by 1 base and J by 4 bases, leaving 11 bases between them. From germline, CDR1 is SGHTA and CDR2 FQGNSA. This CDR3 reads CASSLGGWGNQPQHF. The CDR3 bases are TGTGCCAGCAGCTTAGGGGGCTGGGGTAATCAGCCCCAGCATTTT.

This clonotype was observed many times. The chain couples TRBV7-2 to TRBJ2-2; 10 bases are a match to TRBD1. This CDR3 region has 15 residues. Trimming took 3 bases from V and 5 from J; bases not matched to a gene: 3. Per germline, CDR1 SGHTA and CDR2 FQGNSA. The CDR3 reads CASSFGDRGTGELFF. CDR3 sequence (DNA): TGTGCCAGCAGCTTTGGGGACAGGGGAACCGGGGAGCTGTTTTTT. The whole variable domain, remainder taken from reference TRBV7-2 and TRBJ2-2, is GAGVSQSPSNKVTEKGKDVELRCDPISGHTALYWYRQSLGQGLEFLIYFQGNSAPDKSGLPSDRFSAERTGGSVSTLTIQRTQQEDSAVYLCASSFGDRGTGELFFGEGSRLTVL.

The sample holds many counts of this clonotype. This rearrangement joins TRBV21-1 to TRBJ2-3. TRBV21-1 is a pseudogene segment. The CDR3 has 14 residues. CDR3 protein: CASRAARHTDTQYF. The CDR3 DNA sequence: TGTGCCAGCAGGGCGGCCAGACACACAGATACGCAGTATTTT.

This clonotype was detected many times. The rearrangement uses TRBV3-1 and TRBJ2-6; 12 bases match TRBD2. Germline-derived CDR1 and CDR2 are LGHDT and YNNKEL (reference sequence). V shed 4 bases, J shed 0 bases, and the junction held 7 bases outside the gene matches. The CDR3 extends over 19 amino acids. CDR3 protein: CASSPGTSGRHSGANVLTF. The CDR3 DNA reads as TGTGCCAGCAGCCCGGGGACTAGCGGGCGTCACTCTGGGGCCAACGTCCTGACTTTC.